Given below is one TCR beta chain in context. These data come from a study of blood T cell repertoires in COVID-19. Background on the study: The origin of the acute and convalescent COVID-19 samples was the United States, Italy and Spain.

J lost 4 bases, V lost 2 bases, and 6 bases had no gene match. Germline values: CDR1 SGHTA, CDR2 FQGNSA. The CDR3 covers 16 residues. This table comes from immunoSEQ multiplex PCR, and its TCRdb copy is limited to in-frame clones, with some not included. Of approximately 200,000 clones listed, more than 60% are singletons. The sequence was collected from a woman aged 45-65 years with acute or convalescent COVID-19. V gene TRBV7-2 combines with J gene TRBJ1-4; 8 bases are a match to TRBD1. Material: peripheral blood. The CDR3 spells CASSLQGQGFNEKLFF. The CDR3 nucleotides are TGTGCCAGCAGCTTACAAGGACAGGGATTTAATGAAAAACTGTTTTTT.